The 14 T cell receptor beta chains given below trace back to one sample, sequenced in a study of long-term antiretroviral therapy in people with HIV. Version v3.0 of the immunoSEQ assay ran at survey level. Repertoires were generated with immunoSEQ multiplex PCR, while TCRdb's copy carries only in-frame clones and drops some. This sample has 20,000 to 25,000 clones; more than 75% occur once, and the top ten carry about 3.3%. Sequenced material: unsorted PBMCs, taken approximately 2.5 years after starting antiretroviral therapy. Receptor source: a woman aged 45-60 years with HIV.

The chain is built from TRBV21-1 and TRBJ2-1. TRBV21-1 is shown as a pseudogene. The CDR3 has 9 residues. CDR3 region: CASTREQFF. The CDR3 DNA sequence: TGTGCCAGCACCCGCGAGCAGTTCTTC.

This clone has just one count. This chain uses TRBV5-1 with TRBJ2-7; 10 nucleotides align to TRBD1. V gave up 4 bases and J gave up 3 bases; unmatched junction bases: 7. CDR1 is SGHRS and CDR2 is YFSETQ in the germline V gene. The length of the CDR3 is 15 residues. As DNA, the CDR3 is TGCGCCAGCAGCGCCGGGACAGGGGACATCTACGAGCAGTACTTC. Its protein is CASSAGTGDIYEQYF.

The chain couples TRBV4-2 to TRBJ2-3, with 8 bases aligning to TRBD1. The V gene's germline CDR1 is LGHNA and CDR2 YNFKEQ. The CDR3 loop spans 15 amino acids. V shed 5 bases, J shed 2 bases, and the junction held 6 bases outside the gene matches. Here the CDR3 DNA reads TGTGCCAGCAGCGATGGACAGGGAAACACAGATACGCAGTATTTT. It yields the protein CASSDGQGNTDTQYF.

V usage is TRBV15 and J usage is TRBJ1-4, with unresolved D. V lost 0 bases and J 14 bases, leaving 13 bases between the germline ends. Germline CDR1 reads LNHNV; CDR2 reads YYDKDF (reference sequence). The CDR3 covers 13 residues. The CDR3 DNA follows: TGTGCCACCAGCAGAGATAGAGCTGCTCCCCTGTTTTTT. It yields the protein CATSRDRAAPLFF.

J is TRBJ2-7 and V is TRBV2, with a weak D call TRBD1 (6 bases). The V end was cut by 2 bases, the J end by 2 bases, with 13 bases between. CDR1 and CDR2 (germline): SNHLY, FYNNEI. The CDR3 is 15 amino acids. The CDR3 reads CASSERPGATYEQYF. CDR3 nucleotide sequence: TGTGCCAGCAGTGAAAGGCCAGGGGCGACCTACGAGCAGTACTTC.

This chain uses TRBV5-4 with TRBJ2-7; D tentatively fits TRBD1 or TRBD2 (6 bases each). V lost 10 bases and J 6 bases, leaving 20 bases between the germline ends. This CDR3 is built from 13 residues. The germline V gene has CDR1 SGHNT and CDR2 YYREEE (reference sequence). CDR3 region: CAGTLWGAPEQYF. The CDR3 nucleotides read TGTGCCGGTACCCTTTGGGGGGCCCCCGAGCAGTACTTC.

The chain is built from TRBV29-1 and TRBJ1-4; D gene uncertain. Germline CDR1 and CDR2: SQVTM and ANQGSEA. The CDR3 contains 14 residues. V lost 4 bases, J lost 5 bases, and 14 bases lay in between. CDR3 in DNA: TGCAGCGTTGGGTGGGGTTGGGAGAATGAAAAACTGTTTTTT. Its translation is CSVGWGWENEKLFF.

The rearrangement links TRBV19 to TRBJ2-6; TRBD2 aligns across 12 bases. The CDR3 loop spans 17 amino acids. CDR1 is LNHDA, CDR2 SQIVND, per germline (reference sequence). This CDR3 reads CVSSGLAGPSGANVLTF. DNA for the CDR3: TGTGTTTCTAGCGGACTAGCGGGACCTTCTGGGGCCAACGTCCTGACTTTC.

CDR3 loop: CASSQDWTGGTGYMNGYTF. Written as DNA, the CDR3 is TGCGCCAGCAGCCAAGATTGGACCGGCGGGACAGGGTACATGAATGGCTACACCTTC. The chain is built from TRBV4-3 and TRBJ1-2, with TRBD1 identical over 9 bases. V lost 0 bases, J lost 6 bases, and 17 bases stayed unmatched. There are 19 residues in the CDR3. Germline CDR1 reads LGHNA; CDR2 reads YSLEER.

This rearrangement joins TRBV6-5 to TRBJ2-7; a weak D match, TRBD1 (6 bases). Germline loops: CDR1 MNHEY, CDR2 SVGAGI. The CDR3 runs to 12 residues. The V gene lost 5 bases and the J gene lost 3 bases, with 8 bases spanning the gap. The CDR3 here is CASSRDNYEQYF. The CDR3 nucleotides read TGTGCCAGCAGTCGGGACAACTACGAGCAGTACTTC.

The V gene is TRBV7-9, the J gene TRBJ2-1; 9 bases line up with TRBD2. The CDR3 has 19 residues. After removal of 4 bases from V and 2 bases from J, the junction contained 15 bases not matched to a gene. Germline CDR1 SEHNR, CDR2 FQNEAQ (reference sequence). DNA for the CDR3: TGTGCCAGCAGCTCCGGCTGGAATAGCGGGAGTCCTACCTACAATGAGCAGTTCTTC. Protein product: CASSSGWNSGSPTYNEQFF.

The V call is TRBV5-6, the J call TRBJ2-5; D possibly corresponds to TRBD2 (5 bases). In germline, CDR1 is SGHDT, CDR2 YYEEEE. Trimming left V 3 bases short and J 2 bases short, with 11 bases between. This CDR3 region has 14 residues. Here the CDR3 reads CASSSTLVQETQYF. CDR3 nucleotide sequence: TGTGCCAGCAGCTCGACACTAGTACAAGAGACCCAGTACTTC.

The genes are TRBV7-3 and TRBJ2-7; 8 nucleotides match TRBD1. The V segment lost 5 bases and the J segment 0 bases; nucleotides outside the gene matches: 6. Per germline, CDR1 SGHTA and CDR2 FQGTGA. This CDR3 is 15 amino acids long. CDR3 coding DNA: TGTGCCAGCAGCCCCGGACAGGGCCTCTCCTACGAGCAGTACTTC. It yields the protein CASSPGQGLSYEQYF. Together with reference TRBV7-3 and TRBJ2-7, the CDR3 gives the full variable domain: GAGVSQTPSNKVTEKGKYVELRCDPISGHTALYWYRQSLGQGPEFLIYFQGTGAADDSGLPNDRFFAVRPEGSVSTLKIQRTERGDSAVYLCASSPGQGLSYEQYFGPGTRLTVT.

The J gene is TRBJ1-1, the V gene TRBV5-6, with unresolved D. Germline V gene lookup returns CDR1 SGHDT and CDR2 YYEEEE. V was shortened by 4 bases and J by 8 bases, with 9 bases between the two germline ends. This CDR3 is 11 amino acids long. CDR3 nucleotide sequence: TGTGCCAGCAGCCGGGAGGGCGAAGCTTTCTTT. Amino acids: CASSREGEAFF. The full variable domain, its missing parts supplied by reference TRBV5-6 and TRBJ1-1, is DAGVTQSPTHLIKTRGQQVTLRCSPKSGHDTVSWYQQALGQGPQFIFQYYEEEERQRGNFPDRFSGHQFPNYSSELNVNALLLGDSALYLCASSREGEAFFGQGTRLTVV.